This TCR beta chain was documented in a study of OX40 agonist ivuxolimab in advanced cancers. Profiling relied on immunoSEQ multiplex PCR, and the TCRdb table lists in-frame clones only, not all of them. The sample comprises 90,000 to 100,000 clones, roughly 95% of which are singletons, and just over 2% rests with the top ten. As regards this clone: Antigen specificity is unknown.

General study results and limits: The average count of expanded clones was higher among CD8+ T cells than among CD4+. At doses 0.1 to 3.0 mg/kg, CD4+ and CD8+ clones expanded.

Germline CDR1 reads SGHAT; CDR2 reads FQNNGV. Losses at the gene ends were 5 bases for V and 10 bases for J; bases not matched to a gene: 15. The CDR3 is made up of 16 amino acids. Collection of blood occurred at baseline, at cycle 4 day 1, and at cycle 7 day 1. This sequence was found in an adult with an advanced solid tumor such as melanoma, head and neck, liver or kidney cancer. The genes are TRBV11-2 and TRBJ2-1, with 9 bases fitting TRBD1. The material was CD4+ or CD8+ T cells sorted from blood, obtained in a trial of the OX40 agonist ivuxolimab. CDR3 region: CASSHLGTGLYHEQFF. The CDR3 coding sequence is TGTGCCAGCAGCCATCTCGGGACAGGGCTCTATCACGAGCAGTTCTTC.